Here is one T cell receptor beta chain with its context. The CDR3 spans 15 residues. With 5 bases removed from V and 4 bases from J, the gap between germline ends came to 15 bases. Per the germline V gene, CDR1 is SNHLY and CDR2 is FYNNEI. Produced via immunoSEQ multiplex PCR; TCRdb's table is partial and in-frame only. This sample has 47,000 or so clones, with approximately 90% found just once. As to time point: newly diagnosed, previously untreated cHL patient sample. The data stem from a study of PD-1 blockade in classical Hodgkin lymphoma. The sequenced sample was peripheral blood mononuclear cells (PBMCs). The sequence was obtained from a human donor with classical Hodgkin lymphoma. This chain joins TRBV2 and TRBJ2-1, with a weak D call TRBD1 (5 bases). This chain's CDR3 is CASSSTNRRYNEQFF. The CDR3 DNA is TGTGCCAGCAGTTCGACGAACAGGAGATACAATGAGCAGTTCTTC.